This T cell receptor beta chain was obtained from a study of low-dose radiotherapy and immunotherapy resistance in tumors. Noted time point: after trial treatment. Sample treatment: LDRT plus nivolumab, ipilimumab, low-dose cyclophosphamide and aspirin (RACIN trial). At least ten counts were recorded for this clonotype. The CDR3 has 14 amino acids. The V end was cut by 3 bases, the J end by 5 bases, with 13 bases between. CDR1 and CDR2 from the germline V gene are MDHEN and SYDVKM. Both TCRalpha and TCRbeta chains were reverse transcribed with V-gene-specific primers. The TCRs were subjected to amplification over roughly 18 PCR cycles employing a constant-region primer in conjunction with a V-primer adapter. MiXCR, applied by TCRdb to the reads, yields one record per CDR3 protein. The sample shows some 100,000 distinct CDR3 sequences, more than 20% of them seen only once.

The sequencing here drew on PBMCs, taken after low-dose radiotherapy plus immunotherapy. This sequence originates from a female donor with ovarian cancer. J is TRBJ1-1 and V is TRBV28; possibly TRBD1 for D (6 bases). CDR3 bases: TGTGCCAGCAGTTTCAGGGGCGGTTGGACTGAAGCTTTCTTT. Encoded protein: CASSFRGGWTEAFF. Combining the CDR3 with reference TRBV28 and TRBJ1-1 gives the whole variable domain DVKVTQSSRYLVKRTGEKVFLECVQDMDHENMFWYRQDPGLGLRLIYFSYDVKMKEKGDIPEGYSVSREKKERFSLILESASTNQTSMYLCASSFRGGWTEAFFGQGTRLTVV.